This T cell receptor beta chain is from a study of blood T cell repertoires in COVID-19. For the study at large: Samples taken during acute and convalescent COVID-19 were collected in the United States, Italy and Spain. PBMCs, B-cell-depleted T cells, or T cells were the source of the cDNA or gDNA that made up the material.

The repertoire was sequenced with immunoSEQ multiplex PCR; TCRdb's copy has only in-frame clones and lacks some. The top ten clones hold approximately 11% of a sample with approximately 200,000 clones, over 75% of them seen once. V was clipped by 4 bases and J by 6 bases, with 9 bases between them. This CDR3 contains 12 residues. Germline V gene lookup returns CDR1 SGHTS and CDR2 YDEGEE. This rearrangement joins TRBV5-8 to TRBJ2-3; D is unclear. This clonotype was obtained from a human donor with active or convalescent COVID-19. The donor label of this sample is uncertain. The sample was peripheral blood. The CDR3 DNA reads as TGTGCCAGCAGCCCCAGGTGGGATACGCAGTATTTT. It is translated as CASSPRWDTQYF.